The 29 T cell receptor beta chains below come from one sample, sequenced in a study of blood T cell repertoires in COVID-19. Using immunoSEQ multiplex PCR, the repertoire was profiled, and TCRdb retains in-frame clones only, with some absent. The sample yields around 190,000 clones, about 85% seen once. Sequenced material: peripheral blood. These receptors were obtained from a woman of 80 years or more with acute or convalescent COVID-19.

In DNA form, the CDR3 reads TGTGCCAGCAGCTTTTTGGCGGGAGAGACCCAGTACTTC. Translated, it gives CASSFLAGETQYF. The V and J genes are TRBV5-6 and TRBJ2-5, with D tentatively TRBD2 (5 bases). In germline, CDR1 is SGHDT, CDR2 YYEEEE. The CDR3 totals 13 residues. V was trimmed by 2 bases and J by 4 bases, leaving 9 bases between them.

This chain joins TRBV27 and TRBJ2-6, with TRBD1 matching 9 bases. V lost 5 bases to trimming and J lost 1 base; unmatched junction nucleotides: 12. There are 19 residues in the CDR3. Germline V gene data show CDR1 as MNHEY and CDR2 as SMNVEV (reference sequence). The CDR3 DNA reads as TGTGCCAGCAGTCGGGACAGGGTCGAAGTTGCTTCTGGGGCCAACGTCCTGACTTTC. This encodes CASSRDRVEVASGANVLTF.

The V call is TRBV7-2, the J call TRBJ1-3; 7 positions match TRBD1. The CDR3 loop spans 15 amino acids. Germline assignment: CDR1 SGHTA and CDR2 FQGNSA. The V and J ends lost 5 bases and 1 base, in that order; junction bases with no gene match: 5. The CDR3 coding sequence is TGTGCCAGCAGCGCCAACAGGGGTTCTGGAAACACCATATATTTT. Its translation: CASSANRGSGNTIYF.

The chain carries TRBV7-2 and TRBJ1-1; the D is unclear. The V gene's germline CDR1 is SGHTA and CDR2 FQGNSA. CDR3 length: 15 residues. Trimming took 5 bases from V and 5 from J, leaving 18 bases between them. The CDR3 DNA follows: TGTGCCAGCAGCCCCTTGATATTTTCCACTACTGAAGCTTTCTTT. The encoded protein is CASSPLIFSTTEAFF.

The chain has TRBV27 and TRBJ2-1; perhaps TRBD2 as D (5 bases). V lost 1 base and J lost 3, with 13 bases in between. The CDR3 totals 16 residues. Looked up from germline, CDR1 is MNHEY and CDR2 is SMNVEV (reference sequence). The CDR3 reads CASSLYPGISYNEQFF. CDR3 nucleotides: TGTGCCAGCAGTTTATACCCCGGGATAAGCTACAATGAGCAGTTCTTC.

In this sample, this clone turned up once. V and J are TRBV30 and TRBJ1-5; D uncertain. The V and J ends lost 0 bases and 5 bases respectively, with 8 bases between them. From germline, CDR1 is GTSNPN and CDR2 SVGIG (reference sequence). This CDR3 spans 13 amino acids. CDR3 amino acids: CAWSVRFDQPQHF. The CDR3 coding sequence is TGTGCCTGGAGTGTCCGGTTTGATCAGCCCCAGCATTTT.

V usage is TRBV7-3 and J usage is TRBJ2-7; 9 bases are a match to TRBD2. CDR3 length: 14 residues. The V gene end was trimmed by 3 bases and the J gene end by 5 bases; junction bases not matched to a gene: 5. Looked up from germline, CDR1 is SGHTA and CDR2 is FQGTGA. Here the CDR3 DNA reads TGTGCCAGCAGCTTGCGAGCGGGAGGCGACGAGCAGTACTTC. It specifies CASSLRAGGDEQYF.

The J gene is TRBJ2-3, the V gene TRBV4-3, with D possibly TRBD2 on 6 matching bases. This CDR3 spans 16 amino acids. Trimming pared 0 bases from V and 4 bases from J, leaving 14 bases between. Germline loops: CDR1 LGHNA, CDR2 YSLEER. The CDR3, as DNA: TGCGCCAGCAGCCAAGATCTTGCACTAGCCGCAGATACGCAGTATTTT. Amino acids: CASSQDLALAADTQYF.

The genes are TRBV5-1 and TRBJ2-4; TRBD1 might be the D (5 bases). Trimming cost V 7 bases and J 3 bases, with 29 bases left between them. The germline gives CDR1 SGHRS, CDR2 YFSETQ. CDR3 length: 19 residues. The CDR3 protein is CASHHLMPGKVVGKNIQYF. The CDR3 region has the DNA TGCGCCAGCCACCATCTCATGCCAGGGAAGGTCGTTGGCAAAAACATTCAGTACTTC.

This chain joins TRBV6-2 or TRBV6-3 and TRBJ1-5; no firm D call. V was cut by 4 bases and J by 7 bases, with 14 bases left in between. Germline CDR1 is MNHEY and CDR2 is SVGEGT. This CDR3 region has 14 residues. The CDR3 spells CASSSTAGSQPQHF. The CDR3 bases are TGTGCCAGCAGTTCTACAGCGGGAAGCCAGCCCCAGCATTTT.

The chain employs TRBV5-6 and TRBJ2-3; D uncertain. V was clipped by 1 base and J by 3 bases, with 18 bases between them. Per the germline V gene, CDR1 is SGHDT and CDR2 is YYEEEE. The CDR3 covers 17 residues. The CDR3 coding sequence is TGTGCCAGCAGCTTGTACCTTGACAATAGTGGAACAGATACGCAGTATTTT. It specifies CASSLYLDNSGTDTQYF.

V and J are TRBV3-1 (or the pseudogene TRBV3-2) and TRBJ1-2; TRBD1 is a possible D gene (6 bases). V was cut by 3 bases and J by 6 bases, with 11 bases left in between. Germline V gene data show CDR1 as LGHDT and CDR2 as YNNKEL (reference sequence). The CDR3 has 13 amino acids. CDR3 in amino acids: CASSHRTENGYTF. The CDR3, as DNA: TGTGCCAGCAGCCATCGGACAGAGAATGGCTACACCTTC.

The chain couples TRBV30 to TRBJ2-2; D unresolved. CDR1 is GTSNPN and CDR2 is SVGIG in the germline V gene (reference sequence). There are 11 residues in the CDR3. V lost 4 bases to trimming and J lost 7 bases, with 7 bases between them. This chain's CDR3 is CAWMARGELFF. The CDR3 DNA is TGTGCCTGGATGGCCCGCGGGGAGCTGTTTTTT.

This clone has a single count. V usage is TRBV21-1 and J usage is TRBJ1-4; the DNA was not compared with TRBD1, the D call given in the table. TRBV21-1 is a pseudogene locus. The CDR3 consists of 15 residues. The DNA for the CDR3 is TGTGCCAGCGTCACGATACAGGGGTTAGTGGGAAAACTGTTTTTT. Translating it yields CASVTIQGLVGKLFF.

The rearrangement uses TRBV14 and TRBJ2-5; D is possibly TRBD1 (6 bases). The V gene's germline CDR1 is SGHDN and CDR2 FVKESK. CDR3 size: 13 residues. V lost 4 bases to trimming and J lost 5 bases, with 11 bases between them. The DNA of the CDR3 is TGTGCCAGCAGCCGCGGACAGATGGAGACCCAGTACTTC. Its protein is CASSRGQMETQYF.

The V gene is TRBV6-1, the J gene TRBJ2-5; tentatively, D is TRBD2 (6 bases). The CDR3 is 13 amino acids. CDR1 and CDR2 from the germline V gene are MNHNS and SASEGT. V shed 2 bases and J shed 12 bases, with 16 bases lying between them. CDR3 in amino acids: CASSETSFSPKYF. CDR3 coding DNA: TGTGCCAGCAGTGAAACTAGCTTCTCCCCCAAGTACTTC.

This sequence joins TRBV15 and TRBJ2-2; tentative D call: TRBD2 (6 bases). Trimming left V 4 bases short and J 6 bases short, with 12 bases between. The CDR3 is 14 amino acids. Germline CDR1 is LNHNV and CDR2 is YYDKDF (reference sequence). CDR3 DNA: TGTGCCACCAGCATGGGGAGGAGGGCCGGGGAGCTGTTTTTT. Translation: CATSMGRRAGELFF. Using reference TRBV15 and TRBJ2-2 for the parts outside the CDR3, the full variable domain is DAMVIQNPRYQVTQFGKPVTLSCSQTLNHNVMYWYQQKSSQAPKLLFHYYDKDFNNEADTPDNFQSRRPNTSFCFLDIRSPGLGDTAMYLCATSMGRRAGELFFGEGSRLTVL.

This clone was recorded a few times. In DNA form, the CDR3 reads TGTGCCAGCGGGAGGAGCTGGGATACGCAGTATTTT. Its translation: CASGRSWDTQYF. This chain connects TRBV2 to TRBJ2-3; D is perhaps TRBD2 (6 bases). CDR1 and CDR2 from the germline V gene are SNHLY and FYNNEI. The CDR3 has 12 residues. The germline V and J ends were trimmed by 8 bases and 6 bases, with 12 bases remaining between them.

This sequence joins TRBV7-3 and TRBJ1-2, with D unclear. Trimming took 2 bases from V and 8 from J, leaving 12 bases between them. This CDR3 is built from 13 residues. Germline V gene lookup returns CDR1 SGHTA and CDR2 FQGTGA. The CDR3 is CASSLGLGTGYTF. The CDR3 DNA sequence: TGTGCCAGCAGCTTAGGGTTGGGCACCGGCTACACCTTC.

This chain uses TRBV2 with TRBJ1-1, with D possibly matching TRBD1 (6 bases). Germline CDR1 and CDR2: SNHLY and FYNNEI. The CDR3 totals 12 residues. V lost 8 bases and J lost 1, with 8 bases in between. CDR3 loop: CASPQGNTEAFF. CDR3 in DNA: TGTGCCAGCCCACAGGGGAACACTGAAGCTTTCTTT.

This clone was observed at least ten times. The chain links TRBV5-1 to TRBJ1-5, with a possible D match to TRBD1 (6 bases). Per germline, CDR1 SGHRS and CDR2 YFSETQ. Deletions cut 4 bases from V and 5 bases from J, with 13 bases between. The CDR3 sequence is 14 residues long. The CDR3 region is CASSEQGPDQPQHF. CDR3 nucleotides: TGCGCCAGCAGCGAACAGGGCCCCGATCAGCCCCAGCATTTT.

The V call is TRBV2, the J call TRBJ1-1; D not resolved. V was shortened by 6 bases and J by 2 bases, with 13 bases between the two germline ends. The germline V gene has CDR1 SNHLY and CDR2 FYNNEI. The CDR3 extends over 14 amino acids. CDR3 DNA: TGTGCCAGCAGCCCAGGCACGACCAACACTGAAGCTTTCTTT. This encodes CASSPGTTNTEAFF.

This chain joins TRBV9 and TRBJ2-2, with 13 bases that match TRBD2. Germline V CDR1 and CDR2: SGDLS, YYNGEE. The ends lost 2 bases at V and 5 bases at J; junction bases unmatched: 6. The CDR3 contains 17 residues. CDR3 region: CASSVGLAGAYTGELFF. DNA of the CDR3: TGTGCCAGCAGCGTCGGACTAGCGGGAGCATATACCGGGGAGCTGTTTTTT.

The V call is TRBV18, the J call TRBJ2-6; tentatively, D is TRBD1 (5 bases). V lost 3 bases and J 0 bases, leaving 15 bases between the germline ends. Germline V gives CDR1 KGHSH, CDR2 LQKENI. The CDR3 totals 18 residues. CDR3 loop: CASSPNVGALSGANVLTF. DNA for the CDR3: TGTGCCAGCTCACCTAATGTTGGGGCCCTCTCTGGGGCCAACGTCCTGACTTTC.

The rearrangement uses TRBV5-6 and TRBJ1-5; 7 nucleotides align to TRBD1. The CDR3 totals 17 residues. Per the germline V gene, CDR1 is SGHDT and CDR2 is YYEEEE. Trimming removed 4 bases from V and 0 bases from J; junction bases left unmatched: 10. The CDR3 region is CASSATGIGYSNQPQHF. The DNA of the CDR3 is TGTGCCAGCAGCGCGACAGGGATAGGATATAGCAATCAGCCCCAGCATTTT.

The chain carries TRBV7-2 and TRBJ1-2; a weak D match, TRBD1 (5 bases). The germline CDR1 and CDR2 sequences are SGHTA and FQGNSA. The CDR3 has 15 residues. V lost 1 base and J lost 7, with 16 bases in between. CDR3 loop: CASSLGVVGASGYTF. Written as DNA, the CDR3 is TGTGCCAGCAGCTTAGGGGTAGTAGGGGCCTCTGGCTACACCTTC.

This chain uses TRBV19 with TRBJ2-3, with TRBD2 identical over 7 bases. This CDR3 region has 17 residues. J was trimmed by 6 bases and V by 5 bases; bases with no gene match: 17. The germline CDR1 and CDR2 sequences are LNHDA and SQIVND (reference sequence). In DNA form, the CDR3 reads TGTGCCAGTAGTCCGCGACTAGCCGGGCCTGGAACGGATACGCAGTATTTT. Protein: CASSPRLAGPGTDTQYF.

J is TRBJ2-7 and V is TRBV3-1 (or the pseudogene TRBV3-2); D is possibly TRBD2 (6 bases). CDR1 and CDR2 from the germline V gene are LGHDT and YNNKEL (reference sequence). The CDR3 is made up of 15 amino acids. Trimming cost V 3 bases and J 1 base, with 13 bases left between them. CDR3 in DNA: TGTGCCAGCAGCCAGGCGGGGTTGGGTTCCTACGAGCAGTACTTC. This encodes CASSQAGLGSYEQYF.

The chain employs TRBV9 and TRBJ1-3; perhaps TRBD1 as D (5 bases). Germline loops: CDR1 SGDLS, CDR2 YYNGEE. Trimming shortened V by 4 bases and J by 9 bases, and 20 bases separated the two germline ends. CDR3 length: 15 residues. CDR3 coding DNA: TGTGCCAGCAGCTCCGACAGCAGTAAGGGTGGCACCATATATTTT. Translated, it gives CASSSDSSKGGTIYF.